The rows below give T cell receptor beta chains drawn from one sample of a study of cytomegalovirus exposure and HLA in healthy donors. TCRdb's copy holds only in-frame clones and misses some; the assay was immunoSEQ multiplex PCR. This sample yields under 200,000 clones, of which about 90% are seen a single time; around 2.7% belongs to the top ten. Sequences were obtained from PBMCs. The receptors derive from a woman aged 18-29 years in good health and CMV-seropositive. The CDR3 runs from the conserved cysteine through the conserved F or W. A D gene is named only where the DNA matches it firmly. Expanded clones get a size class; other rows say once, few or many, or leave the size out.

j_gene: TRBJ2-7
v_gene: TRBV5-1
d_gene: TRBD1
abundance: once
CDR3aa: CASSLTGGFYEQYF
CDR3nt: TGCGCCAGCAGCTTGACAGGGGGCTTTTACGAGCAGTACTTC

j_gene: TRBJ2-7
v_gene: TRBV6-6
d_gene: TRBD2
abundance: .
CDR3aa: CASSSTGTSGPGEQYF
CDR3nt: TGTGCCAGCAGTTCAACCGGGACTAGCGGGCCCGGCGAGCAGTACTTC

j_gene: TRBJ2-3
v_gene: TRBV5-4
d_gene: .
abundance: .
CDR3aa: CASAVGGGTDTQYF
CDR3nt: TGTGCCAGCGCCGTGGGGGGAGGCACAGATACGCAGTATTTT

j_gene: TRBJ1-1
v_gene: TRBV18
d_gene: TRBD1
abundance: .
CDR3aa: CASSPKTGGRKNTEAFF
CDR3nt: TGTGCCAGCTCACCCAAGACAGGGGGTAGGAAGAACACTGAAGCTTTCTTT

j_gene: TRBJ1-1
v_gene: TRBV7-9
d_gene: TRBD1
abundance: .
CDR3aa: CASSLQGAGTEAFF
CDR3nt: TGTGCCAGCAGCTTACAGGGGGCGGGCACTGAAGCTTTCTTT

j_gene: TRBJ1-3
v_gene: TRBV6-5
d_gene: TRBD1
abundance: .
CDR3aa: CASSYAGTGSGNTIYF
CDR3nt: TGTGCCAGCAGTTACGCCGGGACAGGCTCTGGAAACACCATATATTTT

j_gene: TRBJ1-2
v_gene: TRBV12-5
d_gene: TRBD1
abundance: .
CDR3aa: CASGLVLSSAPRPGQGANGYTF
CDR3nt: TGTGCTAGTGGTTTGGTTTTGTCTTCAGCTCCCCGCCCCGGACAGGGGGCAAATGGCTACACCTTC

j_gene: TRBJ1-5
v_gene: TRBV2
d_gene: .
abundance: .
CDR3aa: CASTAGLNNQPQHF
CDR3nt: TGTGCCAGCACTGCGGGACTGAACAATCAGCCCCAGCATTTT

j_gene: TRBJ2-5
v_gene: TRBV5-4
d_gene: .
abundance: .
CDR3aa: CASSGSGKETQYF
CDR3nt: TGTGCCAGCAGCGGGAGCGGAAAAGAGACCCAGTACTTC

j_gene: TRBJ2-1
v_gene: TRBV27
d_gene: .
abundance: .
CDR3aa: CASSLSIRTRPPEQFF
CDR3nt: TGTGCCAGCAGTTTATCGATAAGGACAAGACCTCCCGAGCAGTTCTTC

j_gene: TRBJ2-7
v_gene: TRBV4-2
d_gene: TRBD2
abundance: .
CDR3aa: CASSQEIRGQRGAYEQYF
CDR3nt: TGTGCCAGCAGCCAAGAAATAAGAGGCCAGCGGGGTGCCTACGAGCAGTACTTC

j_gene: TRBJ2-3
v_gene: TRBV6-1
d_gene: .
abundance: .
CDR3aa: CASSESTGSTDTQYF
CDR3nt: TGTGCCAGCAGTGAATCTACCGGGAGCACAGATACGCAGTATTTT

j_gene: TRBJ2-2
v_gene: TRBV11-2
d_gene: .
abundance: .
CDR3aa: CASSPTWRPNTGELFF
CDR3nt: TGTGCCAGCAGCCCCACTTGGCGGCCTAACACCGGGGAGCTGTTTTTT

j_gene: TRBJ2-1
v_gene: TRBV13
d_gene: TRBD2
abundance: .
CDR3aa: CASSPGLAGYNEQFF
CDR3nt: TGTGCCAGCAGCCCGGGACTAGCGGGTTACAATGAGCAGTTCTTC

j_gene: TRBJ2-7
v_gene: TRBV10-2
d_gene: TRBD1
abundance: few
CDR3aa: CASTKDRVDEQYF
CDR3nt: TGCGCCAGCACCAAAGACAGGGTCGACGAGCAGTACTTC

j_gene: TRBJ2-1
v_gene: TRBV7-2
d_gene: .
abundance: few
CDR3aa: CASSLDLNRYNEQFF
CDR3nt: TGTGCCAGCAGCTTAGATCTAAATCGTTACAATGAGCAGTTCTTC

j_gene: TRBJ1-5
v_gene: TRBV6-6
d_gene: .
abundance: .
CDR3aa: CASTFTSGTNQPQHF
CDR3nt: TGTGCCAGCACCTTTACGTCAGGAACCAATCAGCCCCAGCATTTT

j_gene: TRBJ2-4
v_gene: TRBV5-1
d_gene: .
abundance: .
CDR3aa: CASSVSGNENIQYF
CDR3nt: TGCGCCAGCAGCGTAAGCGGAAACGAAAACATTCAGTACTTC

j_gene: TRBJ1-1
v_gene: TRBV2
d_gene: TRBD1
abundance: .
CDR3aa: CASSELTGLAFF
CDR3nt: TGTGCCAGCAGTGAATTGACAGGGTTGGCTTTCTTT

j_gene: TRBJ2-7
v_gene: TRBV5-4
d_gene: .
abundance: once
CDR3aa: CASSTLGLEQYF
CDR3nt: TGTGCCAGCAGTACTCTAGGTCTAGAGCAGTACTTC

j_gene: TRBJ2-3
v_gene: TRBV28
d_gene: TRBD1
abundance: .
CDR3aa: CASSFTRGHEAVISTDTQYF
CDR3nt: TGTGCCAGCAGTTTCACCAGGGGGCACGAAGCGGTTATCAGCACAGATACGCAGTATTTT

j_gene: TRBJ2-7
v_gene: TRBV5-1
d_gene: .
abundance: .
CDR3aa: CASSFEQGTYEQYF
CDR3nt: TGCGCCAGCAGCTTCGAACAGGGAACCTACGAGCAGTACTTC

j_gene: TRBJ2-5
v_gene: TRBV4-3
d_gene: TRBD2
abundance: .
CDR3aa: CASSQDWQREFPQETQYF
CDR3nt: TGCGCCAGCAGCCAAGATTGGCAGCGGGAGTTTCCCCAAGAGACCCAGTACTTC

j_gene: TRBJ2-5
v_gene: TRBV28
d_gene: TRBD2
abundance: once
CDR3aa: CASSLGTSEYQETQYF
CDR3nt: TGTGCCAGCAGTCTCGGGACTAGCGAGTACCAAGAGACCCAGTACTTC

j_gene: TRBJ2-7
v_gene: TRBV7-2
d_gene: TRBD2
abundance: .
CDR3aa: CASSQGTSASYEQYF
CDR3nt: TGTGCCAGCAGCCAGGGGACTAGCGCGTCCTACGAGCAGTACTTC

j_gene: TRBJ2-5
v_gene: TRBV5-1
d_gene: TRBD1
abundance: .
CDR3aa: CASSRDRGETQYF
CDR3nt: TGCGCCAGCAGCCGAGACAGGGGAGAGACCCAGTACTTC

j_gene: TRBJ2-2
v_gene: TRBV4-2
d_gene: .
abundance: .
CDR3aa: CASSQESTRNTGELFF
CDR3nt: TGTGCCAGCAGCCAAGAAAGCACTAGGAACACCGGGGAGCTGTTTTTT

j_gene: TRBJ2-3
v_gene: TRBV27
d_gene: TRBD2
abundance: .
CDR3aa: CASSLRTSGGGTDTQYF
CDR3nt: TGTGCCAGCAGTTTAAGGACTAGCGGAGGGGGTACAGATACGCAGTATTTT

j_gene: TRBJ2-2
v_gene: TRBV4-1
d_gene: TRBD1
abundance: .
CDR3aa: CASSQAPGGGGELFF
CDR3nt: TGCGCCAGCAGCCAAGCCCCAGGGGGTGGCGGGGAGCTGTTTTTT

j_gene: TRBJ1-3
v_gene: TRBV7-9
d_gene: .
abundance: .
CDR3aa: CASSAGTSGNTIYF
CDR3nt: TGTGCCAGCAGCGCGGGGACTTCAGGAAACACCATATATTTT

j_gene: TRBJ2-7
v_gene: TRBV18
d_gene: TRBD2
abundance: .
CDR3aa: CASSPPGGGLYEQYF
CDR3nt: TGTGCCAGCTCACCACCCGGGGGGGGGTTGTACGAGCAGTACTTC

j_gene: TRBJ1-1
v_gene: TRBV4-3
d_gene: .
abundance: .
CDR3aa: CASSHDVSGNTEAFF
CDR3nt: TGCGCCAGCAGCCATGATGTTTCGGGGAACACTGAAGCTTTCTTT

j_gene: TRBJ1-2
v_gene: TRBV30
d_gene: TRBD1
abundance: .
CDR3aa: CAWSVGGGQGDGYTF
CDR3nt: TGTGCCTGGAGTGTAGGGGGGGGACAGGGTGATGGCTACACCTTC

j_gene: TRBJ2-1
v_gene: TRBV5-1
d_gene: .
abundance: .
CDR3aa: CASSLARGGTYNEQFF
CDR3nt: TGCGCCAGCAGCTTGGCCCGGGGCGGGACCTACAATGAGCAGTTCTTC

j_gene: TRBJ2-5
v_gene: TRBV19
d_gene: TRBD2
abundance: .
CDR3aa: CASSNRGGRETQYF
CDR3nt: TGTGCCAGTAGTAACCGGGGGGGCCGGGAGACCCAGTACTTC

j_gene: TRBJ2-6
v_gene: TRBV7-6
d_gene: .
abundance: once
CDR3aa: CASSLESGESGANVLTF
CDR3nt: TGTGCCAGCAGCTTGGAGTCAGGGGAGTCTGGGGCCAACGTCCTGACTTTC

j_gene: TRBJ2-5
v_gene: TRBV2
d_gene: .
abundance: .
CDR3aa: CASREYHPPETQYF
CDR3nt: TGTGCCAGCAGAGAGTATCACCCGCCGGAGACCCAGTACTTC

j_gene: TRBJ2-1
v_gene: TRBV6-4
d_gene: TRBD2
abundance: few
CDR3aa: CASSAGLAGGEQFF
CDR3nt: TGTGCCAGCAGTGCAGGACTAGCGGGTGGTGAGCAGTTCTTC

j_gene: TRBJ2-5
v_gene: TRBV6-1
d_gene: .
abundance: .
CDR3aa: CASREREWETQYF
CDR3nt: TGTGCCAGCAGAGAGAGGGAATGGGAGACCCAGTACTTC

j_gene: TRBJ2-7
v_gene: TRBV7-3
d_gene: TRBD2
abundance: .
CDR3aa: CASSLASGTYEQYF
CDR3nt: TGTGCCAGCAGCTTAGCCAGCGGGACCTACGAGCAGTACTTC

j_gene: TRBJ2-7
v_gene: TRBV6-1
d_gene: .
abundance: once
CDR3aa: CASSDPIYRVRNEQYF
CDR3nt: TGTGCCAGCAGTGACCCAATTTACAGGGTACGGAACGAGCAGTACTTC

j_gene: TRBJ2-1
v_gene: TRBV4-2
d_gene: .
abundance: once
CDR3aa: CASSNSGLEQFF
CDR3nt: TGTGCCAGCAGTAACAGCGGGCTTGAGCAGTTCTTC

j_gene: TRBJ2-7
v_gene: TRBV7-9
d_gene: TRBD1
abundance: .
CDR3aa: CASSQGQGNYEQYF
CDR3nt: TGTGCCAGCAGCCAAGGACAGGGGAATTACGAGCAGTACTTC

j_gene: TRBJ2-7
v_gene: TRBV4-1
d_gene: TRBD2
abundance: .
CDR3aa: CASSQDGLAAYEQYF
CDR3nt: TGCGCCAGCAGCCAAGACGGACTAGCGGCCTACGAGCAGTACTTC

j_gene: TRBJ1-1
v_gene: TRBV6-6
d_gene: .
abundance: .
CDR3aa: CASSSTETNTEAFF
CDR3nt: TGTGCCAGCAGCAGTACAGAGACGAACACTGAAGCTTTCTTT

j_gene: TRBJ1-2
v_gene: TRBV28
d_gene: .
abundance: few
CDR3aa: CASRLGADYGYTF
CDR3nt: TGTGCCAGCCGTTTGGGAGCGGACTATGGCTACACCTTC

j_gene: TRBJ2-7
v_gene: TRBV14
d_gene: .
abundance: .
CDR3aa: CASSPYGAGAYEQYF
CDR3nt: TGTGCCAGCAGCCCCTATGGGGCAGGGGCCTACGAGCAGTACTTC

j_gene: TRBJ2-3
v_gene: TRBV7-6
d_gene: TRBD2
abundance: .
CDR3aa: CASSTGGNGDTQYF
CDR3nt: TGTGCCAGCAGCACGGGGGGGAATGGGGATACGCAGTATTTT

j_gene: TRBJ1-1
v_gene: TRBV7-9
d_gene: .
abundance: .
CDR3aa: CASEQGVLTTNTEAFF
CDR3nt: TGTGCCAGCGAACAGGGAGTGTTGACAACAAACACTGAAGCTTTCTTT

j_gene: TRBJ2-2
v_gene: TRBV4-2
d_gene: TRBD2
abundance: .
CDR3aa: CASSQDALGLAANTGELFF
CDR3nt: TGTGCCAGCAGCCAAGATGCTCTGGGACTAGCGGCGAACACCGGGGAGCTGTTTTTT

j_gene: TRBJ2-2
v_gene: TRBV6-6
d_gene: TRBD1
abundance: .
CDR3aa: CASSSWDRTNTGELFF
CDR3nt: TGTGCCAGCAGTTCGTGGGACAGGACGAACACCGGGGAGCTGTTTTTT

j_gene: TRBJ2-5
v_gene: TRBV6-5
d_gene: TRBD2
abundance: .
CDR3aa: CASSTGRGGETQYF
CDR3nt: TGTGCCAGCAGTACCGGCCGGGGGGGGGAGACCCAGTACTTC

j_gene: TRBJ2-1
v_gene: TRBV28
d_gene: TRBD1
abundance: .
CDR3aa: CASSFGTGFYNEQFF
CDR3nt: TGTGCCAGCAGTTTTGGGACAGGGTTCTACAATGAGCAGTTCTTC